This TCR beta chain was observed in a study of cytomegalovirus exposure and HLA in healthy donors listed by TCRdb under 2017. For the study in its entirety: An earlier analysis of around 600 of the donors reported 250 to 350 Gb of sequence data and some 120 million unique TCR beta sequences from some 180 million T cells. Genome-wide SNP genotypes for about 65% of the roughly 700 donors were used in a later genetic analysis, which treated that subset as a discovery cohort. Every repertoire in the discovery cohort had been generated on one and the same sequencing platform. The study aimed to test whether signatures of past pathogen exposure could be identified by cataloging public T cell receptors. Donor age, sex, ethnicity and CMV serostatus were compiled together with the repertoire data. An earlier analysis of approximately 640 of the donors applied high-throughput TCR beta sequencing to assess whether each TCR beta V gene segment acted as functional or pseudogenic. In the later analysis, no new phenotypic data were used to find candidate immune exposures; instead, reliance was placed on TCR beta sequences and their occurrence across donors. The study profiled the T cell repertoires of hundreds of subjects by immunosequencing and related them to cytomegalovirus serostatus. High-throughput TCR immunosequencing, statistical association of individual TCRs with disease status, and machine learning were combined to predict cytomegalovirus infection status. Along with the roughly 700-subject first cohort, a separate validation cohort of over a hundred different subjects was used. Of the 300 to 500 genotyped donors, 75% to 85% were placed in the genetic ancestry cluster associated with self-reported Caucasian donors. On average, roughly 240,000 unique TCR beta nucleotide sequences were sequenced per donor among 398 genotyped donors of the cohort, with roughly 19% of those sequences being non-productive. HLA typing included class I and class II loci at four-digit resolution. Because of strong linkage in the cohort, roughly 5 DR-DQ haplotypes were treated as single units for association and clustering. A later analysis re-examined previously published TCR beta repertoires from over 500 donors and added high-resolution HLA genotyping to investigate patterns of TCR occurrence. The number of typed donors differed by locus: roughly 629-640 for A, B, C, DRB1 and DQB1; approximately 540 for DQA1; some 590 for DPA1; and approximately 450 for DPB1. An early release covering 500 to 750 HLA-typed donors comprised around 300 gigabases of sequencing data and around 85 million unique TCR sequences. On the study overall, not on this receptor specifically: A later analysis found that TCR association rates varied across HLA loci, with DRB1 alleles showing the most associated TCRs and HLA-C alleles the fewest. A later genetic analysis reported fewer N-insertions in productive TCRs among donors in an Asian-associated ancestry cluster than the roughly 670-donor mean. An earlier analysis of around 500 of the donors showed that most TCR beta V segments appeared in productive rearrangements either about 90% or about 30% of the time, which broadly matched IMGT annotations. In a later analysis, HLA-associated TCR beta chains showed more clonal expansion and lower generation probabilities than non-associated chains that were equally common. A later genetic analysis associated a missense DCLRE1C variant with V-gene and J-gene trimming of TCR beta chains, and an independent cohort replicated the association. Because HLA typing was unavailable for some donors at each locus, only the typed subset was used in association tests. Correlated functional status among segregating V segments might be attributable to linkage disequilibrium, but an unknown experimental factor could not be ruled out. Assigning TCR associations to individual alleles was difficult when HLA alleles, especially DR and DQ, strongly co-occurred. The classifier was reported to diagnose cytomegalovirus status with high specificity and sensitivity in both the original and validation cohorts. A group of highly shared sequence variants was considered likely to be a technical artifact of the sequencing pipeline. The cohort was sequenced for TCR beta chains only, and without alpha or paired-chain data the features that could be detected were limited. CMV serostatus was the only immune exposure information available for the cohort. In a later analysis, several top co-occurrence clusters were reported to appear linked to parvovirus B19, influenza, CMV and Epstein-Barr virus. The presence/absence analyses assumed that sequencing depth was roughly uniform across donors, and that assumption may not be true. The authors suggested that the approach could potentially be extended to other disease states and immunological phenotypes. Most TCR sequences were seen in very few donors, while some public TCRs were found in many individuals. In a later analysis, about 16,000 TCR beta sequences were associated with specific HLA alleles at a false discovery rate of 0.05. A total of 150 to 200 TCR beta chains were listed by the study as associated with cytomegalovirus. A later analysis found that most CMV-associated TCR beta chains appeared HLA-restricted, with HLA associations seemingly driven largely by CMV exposure. A few of the identified cytomegalovirus-associated TCR beta chains were confirmed in vitro to be specific for cytomegalovirus antigens. A further reported finding was that TCR beta sequences accurately predicted the HLA-A and HLA-B alleles for most subjects in the first cohort. The earlier analysis of nearly 600 of the donors excluded around 17 rarely observed V segments, including chromosome 9 orphons, because counts were too low.

Comments on this clone: This clone's antigen is unknown. Qualities for individual bases were not recorded, and no much larger clone is one base off.

In total, roughly 670 healthy bone marrow donors made up the cohort. All cohort members were sampled while nominally healthy, although unrecorded immune exposures were likely present. The donor was CMV seronegative and was included in the group of several hundred seronegative cohort members. A peripheral blood sample was collected from each donor, and TCR beta sequencing was performed on peripheral blood mononuclear cells. The Qiagen DNeasy Blood Extraction Kit was used to extract genomic DNA from the blood cell samples. Library preparation employed the immunoSEQ multiplex PCR assay. The multiplex PCR relied on a mix of 60 forward primers for TCR Vbeta segments and 13 reverse primers for TCR Jbeta segments. Amplification of the CDR3 region of rearranged TCR beta genes was performed with a multiplex PCR assay on genomic DNA. Amplified TCR beta libraries were sequenced as 87-base-pair reads on the Illumina HiSeq System. The authors processed their data as follows. A later analysis counted approximately 84 million unique TCR beta chains across the 550 to 700 repertoires, and 10 million to 11 million of these chains were shared by at least two donors. A nearest-neighbor algorithm error-corrected the raw reads and collapsed the reads into unique sequences, merging closely related sequences to remove PCR and sequencing errors. CDR3 sequences were aligned to IMGT reference sequences to assign V, D and J gene segments. For a sequence to be retained, a match of at least six nucleotides was required to both a V gene segment and a J gene segment. A rearrangement was called productive if the CDR3 had no stop codons and remained in frame with V and J, and every other rearrangement was called non-productive. CDR3 was defined according to IMGT convention as the region running from the second conserved V-encoded cysteine to the conserved J-encoded phenylalanine. The earlier analysis of 550 to 650 of the donors excluded any sequence lacking an unambiguous match to a single V gene segment. In an earlier analysis of some 590 of the donors, a V segment was called functional when productive rearrangements were above 56.7%, and segregating when the standard deviation between donors exceeded 5%. A statistical classification framework was built for diagnosing cytomegalovirus status from the catalog of TCR beta chain sequences. In a later analysis, V and J genes were assigned by comparing TCR nucleotide sequences against IMGT/GENE-DB human TR gene sequences. Using the TCRdist pipeline, a later analysis assigned CDR3 sequences along with most-parsimonious VDJ recombination scenarios. A later analysis defined each TCR beta chain by its CDR3 amino acid sequence plus V-gene family, and excluded reads lacking a unique V-gene family. A later analysis removed nearly 600 highly shared, low-generation-probability nucleotide sequences to deal with suspected cross-contamination and a sequencing artifact. In a later analysis, a clonal expansion index was calculated for each public chain from normalized within-repertoire ranks of inferred template counts. In a later analysis, generation probabilities were computed using a VDJ recombination model fitted to out-of-frame rearrangements, and the results were checked against IGoR. A later analysis scored TCR-TCR, TCR-HLA and TCR-CMV co-occurrence with hypergeometric tests, applying a repertoire-size bias correction to TCR pairs. False discovery rates were estimated in a later analysis by permuting HLA or CMV assignments 20 times. In a later analysis, co-occurring TCRs were grouped using DBSCAN, with TCRdist sequence similarity added in when clustering inside HLA-allele-positive subsets. Co-occurrence clustering excluded repertoires with fewer than 30,000 or more than 120,000 public chains, plus five with anomalous nucleotide sharing. TCRdb carries this immuneACCESS record with in-frame sequences only. Its versions omit some clonotypes, under half of them owing to an unresolved V gene in the studies checked, with the rest unexplained. For V, J and clone size, that table is used; D and trimming come from the DNA. For this sample the table gives 140,000 or so clones, of which less than 9.5% were detected only once. Around 1.9% of the sample is held by the ten biggest clonotypes.

The sequenced material came from PBMCs. This clonotype was obtained from a male donor in good health and CMV-seronegative.

The DNA sequence is TGTGCCACCTTCACAGGGGAAGGGGGCACAGATACGCAGTATTTT. This is translated as CATFTGEGGTDTQYF. Here the chain combines TRBV27 and TRBJ2-3, and 7 junction bases match TRBD1. Taken from the germline V gene (reference sequence), the CDR1 and CDR2 loops are MNHEY and SMNVEV. The CDR3 runs 15 residues from the cysteine to the phenylalanine. The DNA shown is the 45-base CDR3, in frame from base 1. Trimming takes 10 bases off V and 1 base off J; junction bases not matched to a gene: 11.